These T cell receptor beta chains were read from a single sample in a study of regulatory T cells in long-lasting Graves disease. TCRdb re-analysed the multiplex PCR reads in MiXCR, keeping a single row per CDR3 protein. The table lists some 340,000 distinct CDR3 sequences, about 12% of them singletons. This sample also belongs to another study, concerning T cells in Graves' hyperthyroidism and ophthalmopathy.

Specimen: peripheral blood mononuclear cells (PBMCs), collected at new diagnosis, from a patient treated with antithyroid drugs. These receptors all come from a woman between 18 and 29 years old with Graves disease. Each CDR3 is given with its conserved first and last residue. Each record gives: D gene, CDR3 length, J gene, clone size, V gene, CDR3 protein, CDR3 DNA. D genes are given only for firm matches. Clone size, where shown, is once, few, many, or a class for clones that have expanded.

-,11,TRBJ2-1,-,TRBV5-1,CASSEGSEQFF,TGCGCCAGCAGCGAGGGCAGTGAGCAGTTCTTC
-,15,TRBJ1-1,-,TRBV6-1,CASSPQTAGDTEAFF,TGTGCCAGCAGTCCACAGACAGCGGGGGACACTGAAGCTTTCTTT
TRBD2,15,TRBJ2-3,few,TRBV7-2,CASASGREGSDTQYF,TGTGCCAGCGCCTCAGGGCGGGAGGGCTCGGATACGCAGTATTTT
-,16,TRBJ1-2,few,TRBV20-1,CSARAETGDFNYGYTF,TGCAGTGCTAGAGCAGAGACAGGCGATTTTAACTATGGCTACACCTTC
TRBD2,15,TRBJ2-4,many,TRBV6-1,CASSVGTSGKARGYF,TGTGCCAGCAGTGTAGGGACTAGCGGGAAGGCCCGTGGGTACTTC
-,13,TRBJ2-5,many,TRBV15,CATSRARGETQYF,TGTGCCACCAGCAGAGCCCGGGGGGAGACCCAGTACTTC
-,13,TRBJ2-2,few,TRBV9,CASSVQGTGELFF,TGTGCCAGCAGCGTGCAGGGAACCGGGGAGCTGTTTTTT
-,14,TRBJ1-1,-,TRBV4-1,CASSQDLGGVEAFF,TGCGCCAGCAGCCAAGATCTAGGAGGGGTTGAAGCTTTCTTT
-,15,TRBJ2-1,-,TRBV15,CATSRAAVSYNEQFF,TGTGCCACCAGCAGAGCTGCGGTCTCCTACAATGAGCAGTTCTTC
TRBD2,16,TRBJ2-3,many,TRBV6-5,CASSLTGTSSKDTQYF,TGTGCCAGCAGTTTGACCGGGACTAGCTCCAAGGATACGCAGTATTTT
TRBD2,17,TRBJ2-1,few,TRBV9,CASSDGTSGGAWNEQFF,TGTGCCAGCAGCGATGGGACTAGCGGGGGGGCCTGGAATGAGCAGTTCTTC
-,17,TRBJ2-3,few,TRBV4-1,CASSQIPGRASTDTQYF,TGCGCCAGCAGCCAAATACCCGGCAGAGCTAGCACAGATACGCAGTATTTT
-,12,TRBJ2-4,-,TRBV5-1,CASQGAKNIQYF,TGCGCCAGTCAAGGAGCCAAAAACATTCAGTACTTC
-,11,TRBJ1-1,many,TRBV20-1,CSAEYRDEAFF,TGCAGTGCTGAGTACAGGGACGAAGCTTTCTTT
-,13,TRBJ2-7,-,TRBV28,CASSPTEPARKYF,TGTGCCAGCAGTCCTACCGAACCGGCCCGAAAGTACTTC
-,15,TRBJ2-3,many,TRBV6-5,CASSYEEGGPDTQYF,TGTGCCAGCAGTTACGAAGAGGGAGGCCCAGATACGCAGTATTTT
-,17,TRBJ2-2,many,TRBV27,CASSSERARYGTGELFF,TGTGCCAGCAGTTCGGAGCGGGCGCGCTATGGCACCGGGGAGCTGTTTTTT
TRBD1,15,TRBJ1-5,many,TRBV28,CASSRRTGGYQPQHF,TGTGCCAGCAGTCGACGGACAGGGGGCTATCAGCCCCAGCATTTT
-,15,TRBJ2-1,-,TRBV10-3,CAISGRGSSYNEQFF,TGTGCCATCAGTGGCCGTGGGAGCTCCTACAATGAGCAGTTCTTC
TRBD2,18,TRBJ2-5,many,TRBV28,CASSVSAGDATFSQTQYF,TGTGCCAGCAGTGTCTCAGCGGGAGACGCCACTTTCTCACAGACCCAGTACTTC
TRBD2,17,TRBJ2-5,-,TRBV20-1,CSARRTPGLAGGGTQYF,TGCAGTGCTAGACGCACCCCGGGACTAGCGGGAGGCGGGACCCAGTACTTC
TRBD1,14,TRBJ1-2,many,TRBV20-1,CSAIGTGQGYGYTF,TGCAGTGCTATAGGAACGGGACAGGGCTATGGCTACACCTTC
TRBD2,19,TRBJ2-3,few,TRBV7-2,CASSPRTSGRRAATDTQYF,TGTGCCAGCAGCCCTCGGACTAGCGGGAGAAGGGCGGCCACAGATACGCAGTATTTT
-,14,TRBJ2-5,many,TRBV12-3/TRBV12-4,CASRYKYPKETQYF,TGTGCCAGCAGGTATAAGTACCCCAAGGAGACCCAGTACTTC
TRBD1,16,TRBJ2-4,few,TRBV6-5,CASSYGGRGPKNIQYF,TGTGCCAGCAGTTACGGTGGCAGGGGGCCCAAAAACATTCAGTACTTC
-,12,TRBJ1-2,few,TRBV4-1,CASSQGDPGYTF,TGCGCCAGCAGCCAAGGGGACCCAGGCTACACCTTC
TRBD1,13,TRBJ1-1,-,TRBV4-3,CASSPRQGTEAFF,TGCGCCAGCAGCCCGAGACAGGGCACTGAAGCTTTCTTT
TRBD1,15,TRBJ1-1,-,TRBV4-3,CASSPGDSRSTEAFF,TGCGCCAGCAGCCCTGGGGACAGCCGAAGCACTGAAGCTTTCTTT
TRBD2,18,TRBJ2-1,many,TRBV7-9,CASSLPSGGFSSYNEQFF,TGTGCCAGCAGCTTACCTAGCGGGGGGTTTAGCTCCTACAATGAGCAGTTCTTC
-,12,TRBJ2-1,many,TRBV7-2,CASSLAFYEQFF,TGTGCCAGCAGCTTAGCGTTTTATGAGCAGTTCTTC
-,14,TRBJ1-1,many,TRBV27,CASSLSGGGTEAFF,TGTGCCAGCAGTTTATCAGGGGGTGGGACTGAAGCTTTCTTT
-,15,TRBJ1-2,-,TRBV6-1,CASSDGLNRSYGYTF,TGTGCCAGTTCAGACGGACTAAATAGGAGCTATGGCTACACCTTC
-,13,TRBJ1-1,many,TRBV24-1,CATSIPLNTEAFF,TGTGCCACCAGTATTCCGCTTAACACTGAAGCTTTCTTT
TRBD1,12,TRBJ2-5,many,TRBV5-6,CASSYRGETQYF,TGTGCCAGCAGTTACAGGGGGGAGACCCAGTACTTC
TRBD1,13,TRBJ2-7,many,TRBV19,CASSTMGQNEQYF,TGTGCCAGTAGTACGATGGGACAGAACGAGCAGTACTTC
-,16,TRBJ1-1,many,TRBV2,CASSGTANILNTEAFF,TGTGCCAGCAGTGGGACAGCGAATATATTGAACACTGAAGCTTTCTTT
-,14,TRBJ1-2,-,TRBV4-2,CASSQDAVDYGYTF,TGTGCCAGCAGCCAAGACGCAGTAGACTATGGCTACACCTTC
-,14,TRBJ2-2,many,TRBV6-1,CASLDVAGTGELFF,TGTGCCAGCCTAGACGTGGCCGGGACCGGGGAGCTGTTTTTT
TRBD2,12,TRBJ2-3,many,TRBV27,CASSLSGTRPFF,TGTGCCAGCAGTCTCTCCGGGACTAGACCATTTTTT
-,16,TRBJ2-2,many,TRBV7-6,CASSLEAGRDTGELFF,TGTGCCAGCAGCTTAGAGGCGGGAAGGGACACCGGGGAGCTGTTTTTT
-,14,TRBJ2-3,-,TRBV9,CASSPTRGSDTQYF,TGTGCCAGCAGCCCTACTAGGGGGTCAGATACGCAGTATTTT
TRBD1,14,TRBJ1-5,few,TRBV20-1,CSAREWTGSQPQHF,TGCAGTGCTAGAGAATGGACAGGGAGTCAGCCCCAGCATTTT
-,14,TRBJ1-5,-,TRBV2,CASGEHNSNQPQHF,TGTGCCAGCGGCGAGCACAATAGCAATCAGCCCCAGCATTTT
-,13,TRBJ2-2,many,TRBV7-9,CATPGRNTGELFF,TGTGCCACCCCGGGCCGAAACACCGGGGAGCTGTTTTTT
-,19,TRBJ2-5,few,TRBV3-2,CASSQETDLVALLQETQYF,TGTGCCAGCAGCCAAGAGACAGACCTTGTAGCGCTACTCCAAGAGACCCAGTACTTC
TRBD2,16,TRBJ2-1,-,TRBV9,CASSYPRLAGGNEQFF,TGTGCCAGCAGCTATCCAAGACTAGCGGGAGGCAATGAGCAGTTCTTC
-,13,TRBJ2-3,-,TRBV29-1,CSALGRTTDTQYF,TGCAGCGCTTTAGGACGGACCACAGATACGCAGTATTTT
-,16,TRBJ1-1,few,TRBV4-1,CASSQDRGTLNTEAFF,TGCGCCAGCAGCCAAGATCGAGGGACCCTGAACACTGAAGCTTTCTTT